This is a list of T cell receptor beta chains from one sample in a study of blood T cell repertoires in COVID-19. Assay: immunoSEQ multiplex PCR; the TCRdb copy retains only in-frame clones and omits some. This table has 70,000 to 85,000 clones, 85% to 95% appearing once. The sample consisted of peripheral blood. The receptor source for this set is a woman aged 55-70 years with active COVID-19. CDR3s include the opening cysteine and the closing phenylalanine or tryptophan. A D gene is named only where the DNA matches it firmly. Part of the rows lack a size; the others show once, few, many or a class for expanded clones.

>TRBV4-1|NA|TRBJ2-5|NA
TGCGCCAGCAGCCAAACCGGGGTTCAAGAGACCCAGTACTTC
CASSQTGVQETQYF
>TRBV3-1/TRBV3-2|NA|TRBJ2-5|NA
TGTGCCAGCAGCCAAGGGTGGAGTGGTGGGACCCAGTACTTC
CASSQGWSGGTQYF
>TRBV21-1|NA|TRBJ2-1|NA
TGTGCCAGCGGCTACGAGCGAGGACTAGCGTCAAAGAGCTCCTACAATGAGCAGTTCTTC
CASGYERGLASKSSYNEQFF
>TRBV6-5|NA|TRBJ2-5|NA
TGTGCCAGCAGGCACCAGGGTGGGGAGACCCAGTACTTC
CASRHQGGETQYF
>TRBV5-1|NA|TRBJ2-5|NA
TGCGCCAGCAGAGTGGCTCTTCCGAAAGAGACCCAGTACTTC
CASRVALPKETQYF
>TRBV5-4|NA|TRBJ1-1|NA
TGTGCCAGCAGCTTGGGACCGCAAAAGTGGGGTGAGGGAACTGAAGCTTTCTTT
CASSLGPQKWGEGTEAFF
>TRBV18|TRBD2|TRBJ2-3|NA
TGTGCCAGCTCACCGCCCGGGACTAGCGGGTTAGATACGCAGTATTTT
CASSPPGTSGLDTQYF
>TRBV5-8|NA|TRBJ2-5|NA
TGTGCCAGCACCCCGTCGGGACATACAAAAGAGACCCAGTACTTC
CASTPSGHTKETQYF
>TRBV28|TRBD1|TRBJ2-3|once
TGTGCCAGCAGTTCTTCCGGGACAGGGGCAGGAGATACGCAGTATTTT
CASSSSGTGAGDTQYF
>TRBV11-3|TRBD1|TRBJ2-5|NA
TGTGCCAGCAGCCCGGACAGGGGTCAGACCCAGTACTTC
CASSPDRGQTQYF